This T cell receptor (beta chain) was found in a study of CD8+ T cells in alopecia areata. After isolation, RNA underwent reverse transcription to generate cDNA as the sequencing template. Using immunoSEQ multiplex PCR, the repertoire was profiled, and TCRdb retains in-frame clones only, with some absent. The top ten clones hold about 9.5% of a sample with about 180,000 clones, 40% to 65% of them seen once. The treatment here: oral pan-JAK inhibitor, 5-10 mg twice daily. This sequence originates from a human donor with alopecia areata. Sequenced material: CD8+ T cells sorted from blood, taken at week 52, from a patient treated with tofacitinib.

The CDR3: CASSLRDRNYEQYF. In DNA form, the CDR3 reads TGTGCCAGCAGCTTAAGGGACAGGAACTACGAGCAGTACTTC. The J gene is TRBJ2-7, the V gene TRBV7-9; TRBD1 matches at 8 bases. This CDR3 spans 14 amino acids. J gave up 3 bases and V 2 bases, and 3 bases lay outside the gene matches. Germline lookup yields CDR1 SEHNR and CDR2 FQNEAQ (reference sequence). The full variable domain, with the rest looked up from reference TRBV7-9 and TRBJ2-7, is DTGVSQNPRHKITKRGQNVTFRCDPISEHNRLYWYRQTLGQGPEFLTYFQNEAQLEKSRLLSDRFSAERPKGSFSTLEIQRTEQGDSAMYLCASSLRDRNYEQYFGPGTRLTVT.